This record looks at one T cell receptor beta chain sequence and its context. The data derive from a study of response to subunit inactivated influenza vaccine. A single record per CDR3 protein comes from TCRdb applying MiXCR to the RT-PCR reads. The sample has just over 300,000 distinct CDR3 sequences; 20% to 25% are singletons. There are 16 residues in the CDR3. The germline V and J ends were trimmed by 1 base and 0 bases, with 13 bases remaining between them. Looked up from germline, CDR1 is SGHDT and CDR2 is YYEEEE. V and J are TRBV5-6 and TRBJ1-1; no firm D call. The sequencing here drew on PBMCs from blood, taken less than 22 months after vaccination. The clonotype comes from a man between 50 and 69 years old who received an inactivated influenza vaccine. The CDR3: CASSLKVRVMNTEAFF. The CDR3 coding sequence is TGTGCCAGCAGCTTGAAAGTAAGGGTTATGAACACTGAAGCTTTCTTT.